Listed here are 18 T cell receptor beta chains from one sample, sequenced in a study of blood T cell repertoires in COVID-19. Method: immunoSEQ multiplex PCR; TCRdb's copy keeps in-frame clones and lacks some. The sample has more than 85,000 clones, about 88% seen once. Sample: peripheral blood. The source of these receptors is a woman older than 75 with acute or convalescent COVID-19.

The rearrangement uses TRBV7-9 and TRBJ2-7; tentative D call: TRBD2 (5 bases). With 3 bases removed from V and 5 bases from J, the gap between germline ends came to 11 bases. The CDR3 has 13 residues. Germline V lookup: CDR1 SEHNR, CDR2 FQNEAQ (reference sequence). CDR3 region: CASSLVSGNEQYF. The CDR3 bases are TGTGCCAGCAGCTTGGTGTCGGGGAACGAGCAGTACTTC. Full variable domain (outside the CDR3, taken from reference TRBV7-9 and TRBJ2-7): DTGVSQNPRHKITKRGQNVTFRCDPISEHNRLYWYRQTLGQGPEFLTYFQNEAQLEKSRLLSDRFSAERPKGSFSTLEIQRTEQGDSAMYLCASSLVSGNEQYFGPGTRLTVT.

J is TRBJ1-2 and V is TRBV27; D not certain. Germline CDR1 reads MNHEY; CDR2 reads SMNVEV (reference sequence). The CDR3 length is 12 residues. V was trimmed by 7 bases and J by 7 bases, leaving 13 bases between them. CDR3 sequence: CASKNSMSGYTF. The CDR3 nucleotides are TGTGCCAGCAAGAACAGCATGAGTGGCTACACCTTC.

The rearrangement uses TRBV9 and TRBJ2-1; D might be TRBD1 (5 bases). V was pared by 3 bases and J by 1 base, with 8 bases between. Germline CDR1 reads SGDLS; CDR2 reads YYNGEE. CDR3 size: 14 residues. CDR3 protein: CASSAGSSYNEQFF. The CDR3 nucleotides are TGTGCCAGCAGCGCAGGGTCTTCCTACAATGAGCAGTTCTTC.

V usage is TRBV5-1 and J usage is TRBJ2-7, with D perhaps TRBD2 (5 bases). The CDR3 spans 14 residues. Trimming shortened V by 0 bases and J by 0 bases, and 7 bases separated the two germline ends. The germline V gene has CDR1 SGHRS and CDR2 YFSETQ. The CDR3 bases are TGCGCCAGCAGCTTGGGTGCGGGCTCCTACGAGCAGTACTTC. Translated, it gives CASSLGAGSYEQYF.

This clone has only a few counts. V and J are TRBV28 and TRBJ1-6; D is ambiguous. The V and J ends lost 5 bases and 5 bases respectively, with 7 bases between them. CDR3 length: 13 amino acids. Germline CDR1 is MDHEN and CDR2 is SYDVKM. The CDR3 sequence: CASSPGNNSPLHF. DNA for the CDR3: TGTGCCAGCAGTCCGGGGAATAATTCACCCCTCCACTTT.

This sequence joins TRBV5-4 and TRBJ2-3; tentative D call: TRBD2 (6 bases). Deletions cut 4 bases from V and 2 bases from J, with 14 bases between. Germline CDR1 and CDR2: SGHNT and YYREEE (reference sequence). There are 15 residues in the CDR3. CDR3 DNA: TGTGCCAGCAGCAAACCGGGAGCCAACACAGATACGCAGTATTTT. Protein sequence: CASSKPGANTDTQYF.

J is TRBJ2-1 and V is TRBV25-1; TRBD2 agrees at 10 bases. CDR1 MGHDK and CDR2 SYGVNS come from the germline V gene. The CDR3 has 14 residues. The ends lost 6 bases at V and 5 bases at J; junction bases unmatched: 4. The CDR3, as DNA: TGTGCCAGCAGGAGAGCGGGGGGGAACAATGAGCAGTTCTTC. Protein product: CASRRAGGNNEQFF. The variable domain in full, with the rest retrieved from reference TRBV25-1 and TRBJ2-1, is EADIYQTPRYLVIGTGKKITLECSQTMGHDKMYWYQQDPGMELHLIHYSYGVNSTEKGDLSSESTVSRIRTEHFPLTLESARPSHTSQYLCASRRAGGNNEQFFGPGTRLTVL.

The chain recombines TRBV2 with TRBJ1-1, with D perhaps matching TRBD1 (6 bases). The CDR3 is 13 residues long. Germline CDR1 SNHLY, CDR2 FYNNEI. Between the trimmed V and J ends, which lost 5 bases and 1 base, there was a span of 8 bases. The CDR3 loop reads CASSSQGNTEAFF. CDR3 nucleotides: TGTGCCAGCAGTTCACAGGGGAACACTGAAGCTTTCTTT. Variable domain in full (rest from reference TRBV2 and TRBJ1-1): EPEVTQTPSHQVTQMGQEVILRCVPISNHLYFYWYRQILGQKVEFLVSFYNNEISEKSEIFDDQFSVERPDGSNFTLKIRSTKLEDSAMYFCASSSQGNTEAFFGQGTRLTVV.

The chain joins TRBV2 to TRBJ2-3, with D tentatively TRBD1 (6 bases). The CDR3 consists of 14 residues. V lost 1 base, J lost 2 bases, and 7 bases lay in between. CDR1 SNHLY and CDR2 FYNNEI come from the germline V gene. The CDR3 nucleotides read TGTGCCAGCAGTGAAGACAGGGCCACAGATACGCAGTATTTT. Amino acids: CASSEDRATDTQYF. The full variable domain, in which reference TRBV2 and TRBJ2-3 provide the parts outside the CDR3, is EPEVTQTPSHQVTQMGQEVILRCVPISNHLYFYWYRQILGQKVEFLVSFYNNEISEKSEIFDDQFSVERPDGSNFTLKIRSTKLEDSAMYFCASSEDRATDTQYFGPGTRLTVL.

The chain employs TRBV7-3 and TRBJ2-6; TRBD1 matches 9 bases. Losses at the gene ends were 4 bases for V and 1 base for J; bases not matched to a gene: 5. The CDR3 totals 17 residues. Germline loops: CDR1 SGHTA, CDR2 FQGTGA. The CDR3 sequence is CASSYSGTGSGANVLTF. CDR3 bases: TGTGCCAGCAGCTATTCCGGGACAGGGTCTGGGGCCAACGTCCTGACTTTC.

This clone has only a few counts. V and J are TRBV7-3 and TRBJ2-1; D is possibly TRBD2 (6 bases). Trimming took 6 bases from V and 7 from J, leaving 16 bases between them. The CDR3 contains 14 residues. Per germline, CDR1 SGHTA and CDR2 FQGTGA. CDR3 loop: CASSREAAGNEQFF. The CDR3 nucleotides are TGTGCCAGCAGTCGTGAAGCGGCGGGGAATGAGCAGTTCTTC.

The chain has TRBV14 and TRBJ2-7; TRBD2 agrees at 10 bases. The V gene's germline CDR1 is SGHDN and CDR2 FVKESK. The J segment lost 7 bases and the V segment lost 0 bases, leaving 6 bases of the junction unmatched. CDR3 length equals 15 residues. As DNA, the CDR3 is TGTGCCAGCAGCCAAGAGGTCCTAGCGGGGGTTGAGCAGTACTTC. This encodes CASSQEVLAGVEQYF. Full variable domain (remainder filled in from reference TRBV14 and TRBJ2-7): EAGVTQFPSHSVIEKGQTVTLRCDPISGHDNLYWYRRVMGKEIKFLLHFVKESKQDESGMPNNRFLAERTGGTYSTLKVQPAELEDSGVYFCASSQEVLAGVEQYFGPGTRLTVT.

The gene calls are TRBV7-3 and TRBJ2-1; 8 bases are a match to TRBD2. The length of the CDR3 is 15 residues. V lost 4 bases, J lost 4 bases, and 6 bases stayed unmatched. The germline gives CDR1 SGHTA, CDR2 FQGTGA. CDR3: CASSSSSGLYNEQFF. As DNA, the CDR3 is TGTGCCAGCAGCTCTTCTAGCGGGCTTTACAATGAGCAGTTCTTC.

The V gene is TRBV15, the J gene TRBJ1-5; 9 nucleotides agree with TRBD1. CDR1 and CDR2 (germline): LNHNV, YYDKDF (reference sequence). The V and J ends lost 3 bases and 6 bases, in that order; junction bases with no gene match: 9. This CDR3 region has 16 residues. For the CDR3, the DNA is TGTGCCACCAGCAGTTGGGACAGGGCGAAATTTCAGCCCCAGCATTTT. This codes for CATSSWDRAKFQPQHF. The whole variable domain, filled in from reference TRBV15 and TRBJ1-5, reads DAMVIQNPRYQVTQFGKPVTLSCSQTLNHNVMYWYQQKSSQAPKLLFHYYDKDFNNEADTPDNFQSRRPNTSFCFLDIRSPGLGDTAMYLCATSSWDRAKFQPQHFGDGTRLSIL.

The CDR3 loop reads CASSWDRPDSNYGYTF. Written as DNA, the CDR3 is TGTGCCAGTAGTTGGGACAGGCCTGATTCTAACTATGGCTACACCTTC. The chain links TRBV19 to TRBJ1-2, with 8 bases fitting TRBD1. The CDR3 extends over 16 amino acids. Looked up from germline, CDR1 is LNHDA and CDR2 is SQIVND (reference sequence). Trimming removed 5 bases from V and 0 bases from J; junction bases left unmatched: 8.

The rearrangement uses TRBV5-1 and TRBJ1-1; tentatively, D is TRBD1 (5 bases). CDR3 length: 15 amino acids. V dropped 0 bases and J dropped 0 bases, with 9 bases sitting between them. CDR1 and CDR2 from the germline V gene are SGHRS and YFSETQ. The CDR3 bases are TGCGCCAGCAGCTTGGAGGGGATCATGAACACTGAAGCTTTCTTT. Its translation is CASSLEGIMNTEAFF.

This clone was recorded only once. The chain employs TRBV11-2 and TRBJ1-2; tentative D call: TRBD1 (6 bases). V lost 5 bases to trimming and J lost 4 bases, with 17 bases between them. CDR1 is SGHAT and CDR2 is FQNNGV in the germline V gene. The CDR3 has 15 amino acids. CDR3: CASSRGGVVGYGYTF. In nucleotides, the CDR3 is TGTGCCAGCAGCCGAGGGGGGGTTGTCGGCTATGGCTACACCTTC.

This clone was seen only a few times. The V call is TRBV12-3 or TRBV12-4, the J call TRBJ1-1; D is possibly TRBD1 (5 bases). This CDR3 comprises 13 residues. Trimming cost V 2 bases and J 1 base, with 5 bases left between them. CDR3 loop: CASSLTGNTEAFF. CDR3 nucleotide sequence: TGTGCCAGCAGTTTAACAGGGAACACTGAAGCTTTCTTT.